The rows below give T cell receptor beta chains drawn from one sample of a study of T cell responses to AZD1222 COVID-19 vaccine. Using immunoSEQ multiplex PCR, the repertoire was profiled, and TCRdb retains in-frame clones only, with some absent. The sample lists about 110,000 clones; almost 90% were seen once. This specimen consisted of peripheral blood, obtained on day 0 of AZD1222 vaccination. These receptor sequences come from an adult in good health. Each CDR3 is given with its conserved first and last residue. The D gene is left open where the match is weak.

>TRBJ1-4|NA|TRBV4-1
CASSQGDLSRSDEKLFF
>TRBJ1-1|TRBD1|TRBV4-3
CASRTDRATEAFF
>TRBJ2-2|NA|TRBV3-1/TRBV3-2
CASSQWGELFF
>TRBJ1-5|TRBD1|TRBV7-9
CASSPGTGNSNQPQHF
>TRBJ1-2|TRBD1|TRBV5-5
CASSGQGAADYGYTF
>TRBJ1-6|NA|TRBV28
CASSLFSSPLHF
>TRBJ1-2|NA|TRBV21-1
CASSKGTYGYTF
>TRBJ2-1|NA|TRBV5-1
CASSLTSGQGEQFF
>TRBJ2-1|NA|TRBV6-5
CASSLNPPGPYNEQFF
>TRBJ2-5|TRBD2|TRBV7-3
CASSSSSGRGRETQYF
>TRBJ1-2|NA|TRBV7-9
CASSSPKYGYTF
>TRBJ2-3|NA|TRBV7-3
CASSLSVTDTQYF
>TRBJ2-1|TRBD2|TRBV18
CASSLGGGRASEQFF
>TRBJ2-2|TRBD2|TRBV6-5
CASTQSSGSTGELFF
>TRBJ2-7|NA|TRBV14
CASSQVELTKQYF
>TRBJ1-3|NA|TRBV6-1
CASSALLGALSGNTIYF
>TRBJ2-1|NA|TRBV15
CATSREGTPYNEQFF
>TRBJ1-1|TRBD1|TRBV11-2
CASGGQGNTEAFF
>TRBJ1-4|TRBD1|TRBV30
CAWNRGANEKLFF
>TRBJ2-3|NA|TRBV27
CTGRGHADTQYF
>TRBJ1-2|NA|TRBV11-2
CASSSPARGKGYTF
>TRBJ2-3|TRBD2|TRBV28
CASTASGSRTDTQYF
>TRBJ1-2|NA|TRBV12-3/TRBV12-4
CASSASTGGGYTF
>TRBJ2-7|TRBD1|TRBV6-5
CASSYSSGGLREQYF
>TRBJ2-1|NA|TRBV5-4
CASSGTPSDNEQFF
>TRBJ1-4|NA|TRBV19
CASSMPGGDEKLFF
>TRBJ1-1|TRBD1|TRBV6-2/TRBV6-3
CASSYPGGLEAFF
>TRBJ1-1|NA|TRBV7-2
CASSLPGSNPEAFF
>TRBJ1-3|NA|TRBV19
CASSDSSSGNTIYF
>TRBJ1-4|TRBD1|TRBV6-5
CASSIRGLGEKLFF
>TRBJ2-7|TRBD2|TRBV5-4
CASTGGASGDYEQYF
>TRBJ2-7|NA|TRBV9
CASSVDERFTYEQYF
>TRBJ1-2|NA|TRBV29-1
CSVGGQAGYTF
>TRBJ1-2|NA|TRBV4-1
CASSQDSHGANYGYTF
>TRBJ2-7|NA|TRBV6-2/TRBV6-3
CASSYWGLRGPYEQYF
>TRBJ1-2|NA|TRBV10-2
CASSEQGSYGYTF
>TRBJ2-1|TRBD2|TRBV11-3
CASSGAGGPYNEQFF
>TRBJ2-3|NA|TRBV19
CASSSGDAADTQYF
>TRBJ2-3|TRBD2|TRBV24-1
CATSPTSGQSTDTQYF
>TRBJ1-1|NA|TRBV28
CASTDTEAFF
>TRBJ1-5|NA|TRBV7-2
CASSLAENQPQHF
>TRBJ2-3|TRBD2|TRBV4-3
CASSQEVIAGRADTQYF
>TRBJ1-5|TRBD1|TRBV12-3/TRBV12-4
CATRDRINQPQHF
>TRBJ1-2|NA|TRBV5-4
CASSLVGGGGYTF
>TRBJ2-1|NA|TRBV25-1
CASSEARVVRNEQFF
>TRBJ2-3|NA|TRBV7-8
CASSPSTDTQYF
>TRBJ1-5|NA|TRBV7-9
CASSVLQDQPQHF
>TRBJ2-1|NA|TRBV5-1
CASSLELDRFYNEQFF
>TRBJ2-2|TRBD2|TRBV5-1
CASSLQVVAGAGTGELFF
>TRBJ2-2|NA|TRBV3-1/TRBV3-2
CASSQMGGAATGELFF
>TRBJ2-7|NA|TRBV28
CASISQGRDYEQYF
>TRBJ1-5|TRBD1|TRBV5-1
CASSETGDSYQPQHF
>TRBJ2-7|NA|TRBV7-2
CASSRGHSYEQYF
>TRBJ1-1|NA|TRBV5-1
CASSDWQGMNTEAFF
>TRBJ1-6|NA|TRBV7-9
CATSGAGLSPLHF
>TRBJ2-1|NA|TRBV5-4
CASSFQGRRGHEQFF
>TRBJ2-1|TRBD2|TRBV7-2
CASSFLLAVSYNEQFF